Presented here are 25 T cell receptor beta chains from one specimen sequenced in a study of T cell responses to AZD1222 COVID-19 vaccine. Sequencing was performed with immunoSEQ multiplex PCR; in TCRdb, only in-frame clones are kept and a portion is missing. The sample contains 75,000 to 90,000 clones, over 75% of which appear only once. This sample comprised peripheral blood, obtained 28 days after the second AZD1222 dose. The source is an adult who received the AZD1222 COVID-19 vaccine.

This chain connects TRBV11-3 to TRBJ2-1; 9 positions agree with TRBD2. Germline V CDR1 and CDR2: SGHNT, YENEEA. V shed 3 bases and J 4 bases; nucleotides not matched to a gene: 4. The CDR3 consists of 15 residues. CDR3 nucleotides: TGTGCCAGCAGCTTTAGCGGGAGTGGGTACAATGAGCAGTTCTTC. Protein: CASSFSGSGYNEQFF.

This sequence joins TRBV14 and TRBJ2-3; D is uncertain. The CDR3 has 16 residues. Looked up from germline, CDR1 is SGHDN and CDR2 is FVKESK. Between the trimmed V and J ends, which lost 0 bases and 0 bases, there was a span of 10 bases. CDR3 protein: CASSQDRESSTDTQYF. DNA for the CDR3: TGTGCCAGCAGCCAAGATCGTGAGTCTAGCACAGATACGCAGTATTTT.

This rearrangement joins TRBV19 to TRBJ1-2; tentatively, D is TRBD1 (5 bases). V was trimmed by 2 bases and J by 3 bases, leaving 13 bases between them. This CDR3 has 15 amino acids. Germline CDR1 and CDR2: LNHDA and SQIVND (reference sequence). The CDR3 bases are TGTGCCAGTAGTATACCGGGGCTTGCCGACTATGGCTACACCTTC. This encodes CASSIPGLADYGYTF. The entire variable domain, with the rest obtained from reference TRBV19 and TRBJ1-2, is as follows: DGGITQSPKYLFRKEGQNVTLSCEQNLNHDAMYWYRQDPGQGLRLIYYSQIVNDFQKGDIAEGYSVSREKKESFPLTVTSAQKNPTAFYLCASSIPGLADYGYTFGSGTRLTVV.

In its sample, this clone was seen once. The J gene is TRBJ1-5, the V gene TRBV9; possible D gene TRBD1, 5 bases. The CDR3 is 15 residues long. In germline, CDR1 is SGDLS, CDR2 YYNGEE. Trimming took 4 bases from V and 0 from J, leaving 11 bases between them. CDR3: CASSLEGNSNQPQHF. DNA for the CDR3: TGTGCCAGCAGCCTCGAGGGGAATAGCAATCAGCCCCAGCATTTT.

The chain joins TRBV7-9 to TRBJ1-3; D possibly corresponds to TRBD1 (6 bases). Trimming took 5 bases from V and 4 from J, leaving 18 bases between them. This CDR3 has 16 amino acids. Looked up from germline, CDR1 is SEHNR and CDR2 is FQNEAQ (reference sequence). Here the CDR3 reads CASSIGRGREGNTIYF. The CDR3 region has the DNA TGTGCCAGCAGCATCGGTCGGGGGCGGGAAGGAAACACCATATATTTT.

V is TRBV28 and J is TRBJ2-7; the D gene is possibly TRBD2 (5 bases). The CDR3 covers 14 residues. Deletions cut 7 bases from V and 2 bases from J, with 15 bases between. From germline, CDR1 is MDHEN and CDR2 SYDVKM. The CDR3 coding sequence is TGTGCCAGCAAGCCGGGGTGGGCCACCTACGAGCAGTACTTC. Amino acids: CASKPGWATYEQYF.

The rearrangement uses TRBV29-1 and TRBJ1-4; D unresolved. Between the trimmed V and J ends, which lost 4 bases and 8 bases, there was a span of 14 bases. CDR3 length equals 13 residues. CDR1 is SQVTM and CDR2 is ANQGSEA in the germline V gene. CDR3: CSVVTGVQEKLFF. The CDR3 nucleotides read TGCAGCGTTGTAACCGGGGTTCAAGAAAAACTGTTTTTT.

The chain recombines TRBV29-1 with TRBJ2-7; 10 bases line up with TRBD1. V was pared by 3 bases and J by 5 bases, with 13 bases of the junction left unmatched. Germline CDR1 and CDR2: SQVTM and ANQGSEA. The CDR3 loop spans 16 amino acids. The DNA of the CDR3 is TGCAGCGTTGACTCCCCGGGGGACAGGGGAAGCGACGAGCAGTACTTC. It translates to CSVDSPGDRGSDEQYF.

The chain is built from TRBV6-5 and TRBJ1-1; maybe TRBD1 (5 bases). The CDR3 totals 13 residues. Germline values: CDR1 MNHEY, CDR2 SVGAGI. Trimming cost V 6 bases and J 3 bases, with 11 bases left between them. DNA for the CDR3: TGTGCCAGCAGCCCCCCGGGGGACACTGAAGCTTTCTTT. It encodes CASSPPGDTEAFF.

This chain links TRBV7-3 with TRBJ1-2; possibly TRBD1 for D (5 bases). V lost 0 bases and J 8 bases, leaving 10 bases between the germline ends. Germline lookup yields CDR1 SGHTA and CDR2 FQGTGA. This CDR3 contains 13 residues. CDR3 nucleotide sequence: TGTGCCAGCAGCTTAACCGTCCGGGACGGCTACACCTTC. Translating gives CASSLTVRDGYTF.

The J gene is TRBJ2-1, the V gene TRBV18; tentatively, D is TRBD2 (7 bases). Trimming pared 5 bases from V and 7 bases from J, leaving 12 bases between. The germline V gene has CDR1 KGHSH and CDR2 LQKENI. CDR3 size: 13 residues. Here the CDR3 reads CASSKGGVNEQFF. CDR3 DNA: TGTGCCAGCTCAAAAGGGGGGGTGAATGAGCAGTTCTTC.

The V call is TRBV28, the J call TRBJ2-1, with TRBD1 identical over 12 bases. Germline trimming cut 7 bases from V and 7 bases from J; bases unmatched to any gene: 8. The CDR3 sequence is 15 residues long. CDR1 MDHEN and CDR2 SYDVKM come from the germline V gene. The CDR3 region is CASTQGGQGANEQFF. The CDR3 DNA reads as TGTGCCAGCACCCAAGGGGGACAGGGGGCGAATGAGCAGTTCTTC.

The chain recombines TRBV5-1 with TRBJ2-5; TRBD1 might be the D (6 bases). CDR3 length equals 15 residues. With 0 bases removed from V and 1 base from J, the gap between germline ends came to 10 bases. Germline CDR1 is SGHRS and CDR2 is YFSETQ. CDR3 region: CASSLARGGQETQYF. CDR3 nucleotide sequence: TGCGCCAGCAGCTTGGCCAGGGGCGGCCAAGAGACCCAGTACTTC.

The chain has TRBV5-4 and TRBJ1-1; perhaps TRBD1 as D (5 bases). The V and J ends lost 2 bases and 1 base respectively, with 12 bases between them. Looked up from germline, CDR1 is SGHNT and CDR2 is YYREEE (reference sequence). The CDR3 runs to 15 residues. Here the CDR3 reads CASSFGGFENTEAFF. CDR3 nucleotide sequence: TGTGCCAGCAGCTTCGGGGGGTTCGAGAACACTGAAGCTTTCTTT.

J is TRBJ1-1 and V is TRBV4-3; 11 nucleotides agree with TRBD1. The V gene end was trimmed by 0 bases and the J gene end by 11 bases; junction bases not matched to a gene: 11. This CDR3 is 16 amino acids long. The germline V gene encodes CDR1 LGHNA and CDR2 YSLEER. CDR3: CASSQEGRTGGSLAFF. The CDR3 DNA sequence: TGCGCCAGCAGCCAAGAGGGCCGGACAGGGGGCTCTTTGGCTTTCTTT.

This rearrangement joins TRBV3-1 (or the pseudogene TRBV3-2) to TRBJ1-2; D ambiguous. With 11 bases removed from V and 0 bases from J, the gap between germline ends came to 13 bases. CDR1 is LGHDT and CDR2 is YNNKEL in the germline V gene (reference sequence). This CDR3 has 13 amino acids. The CDR3 DNA reads as TGTGCCGCTAGCCGGGGAGCTAACTATGGCTACACCTTC. Translating it yields CAASRGANYGYTF.

The chain joins TRBV7-3 to TRBJ2-1; D is possibly TRBD1 or TRBD2 (5 bases each). Trimming shortened V by 4 bases and J by 6 bases, and 10 bases separated the two germline ends. The germline V gene has CDR1 SGHTA and CDR2 FQGTGA. The CDR3 spans 13 residues. The CDR3 here is CASSSERGNEQFF. The CDR3 DNA reads TGTGCCAGCAGCTCCGAGAGGGGCAATGAGCAGTTCTTC.

The chain has TRBV7-2 and TRBJ2-1, with D unclear. The germline CDR1 and CDR2 sequences are SGHTA and FQGNSA. This CDR3 has 11 amino acids. Trimming pared 9 bases from V and 3 bases from J, leaving 6 bases between. Written as DNA, the CDR3 is TGTGCCAGTGACGACTACAATGAGCAGTTCTTC. Translation gives CASDDYNEQFF.

The chain has TRBV29-1 and TRBJ1-1, with TRBD1 matching over 7 bases. V shed 3 bases and J 2 bases; nucleotides not matched to a gene: 3. Germline values: CDR1 SQVTM, CDR2 ANQGSEA. The CDR3 runs 13 residues. As DNA, the CDR3 is TGCAGCGTTGATATAGGGGGCAACACTGAAGCTTTCTTT. Its protein is CSVDIGGNTEAFF. Using reference TRBV29-1 and TRBJ1-1 for the parts outside the CDR3, the full variable domain is SAVISQKPSRDICQRGTSLTIQCQVDSQVTMMFWYRQQPGQSLTLIATANQGSEATYESGFVIDKFPISRPNLTFSTLTVSNMSPEDSSIYLCSVDIGGNTEAFFGQGTRLTVV.

The chain carries TRBV29-1 and TRBJ1-2; 9 positions agree with TRBD1. J lost 4 bases, V lost 4 bases, and 13 bases had no gene match. CDR3 length equals 16 residues. CDR1 is SQVTM, CDR2 ANQGSEA, per germline. The CDR3 DNA sequence: TGCAGCGTTGCGGGACAGGGAAGGAGTGGAGGCTATGGCTACACCTTC. Amino acids: CSVAGQGRSGGYGYTF.

This chain links TRBV30 with TRBJ1-2; D is unclear. This CDR3 is built from 13 residues. Germline lookup yields CDR1 GTSNPN and CDR2 SVGIG (reference sequence). Trimming left V 0 bases short and J 2 bases short, with 7 bases between. CDR3 in amino acids: CAWSVDENYGYTF. The CDR3 region has the DNA TGTGCCTGGAGTGTAGACGAGAACTATGGCTACACCTTC.

The V call is TRBV3-1 (or the pseudogene TRBV3-2), the J call TRBJ1-4, with TRBD1 matching over 7 bases. J gave up 3 bases and V 3 bases, and 4 bases lay outside the gene matches. The CDR3 covers 15 residues. Germline CDR1 reads LGHDT; CDR2 reads YNNKEL (reference sequence). Here the CDR3 reads CASSQGTAPNEKLFF. The CDR3 region has the DNA TGTGCCAGCAGCCAGGGGACAGCCCCTAATGAAAAACTGTTTTTT.

This rearrangement joins TRBV10-3 to TRBJ1-6; 7 nucleotides match TRBD1. The V gene's germline CDR1 is ENHRY and CDR2 SYGVKD. The junction had 2 bases not matched to a gene; V was cut back by 6 bases and J by 6 bases. The CDR3 length is 13 residues. CDR3: CAIRGQINSPLHF. The CDR3 DNA reads TGTGCCATCAGGGGACAGATTAATTCACCCCTCCACTTT.

The chain combines TRBV7-8 with TRBJ2-1; weak D call: TRBD2 (7 bases). V lost 4 bases and J lost 6, with 16 bases in between. This CDR3 region has 15 residues. Looked up from germline, CDR1 is SGHVS and CDR2 is FQNEAQ. The CDR3 loop reads CASSSLGGGRNEQFF. CDR3 sequence (DNA): TGTGCCAGCAGCTCTCTAGGGGGGGGCCGCAATGAGCAGTTCTTC.

As DNA, the CDR3 is TGTGCCAGCAGACCCCCGAGGGCGGTGCAACAGTACTTC. Residues: CASRPPRAVQQYF. The chain has TRBV28 and TRBJ2-7; tentative D call: TRBD2 (5 bases). V lost 6 bases and J lost 10, with 19 bases in between. The CDR3 is 13 amino acids. CDR1 is MDHEN, CDR2 SYDVKM, per germline.